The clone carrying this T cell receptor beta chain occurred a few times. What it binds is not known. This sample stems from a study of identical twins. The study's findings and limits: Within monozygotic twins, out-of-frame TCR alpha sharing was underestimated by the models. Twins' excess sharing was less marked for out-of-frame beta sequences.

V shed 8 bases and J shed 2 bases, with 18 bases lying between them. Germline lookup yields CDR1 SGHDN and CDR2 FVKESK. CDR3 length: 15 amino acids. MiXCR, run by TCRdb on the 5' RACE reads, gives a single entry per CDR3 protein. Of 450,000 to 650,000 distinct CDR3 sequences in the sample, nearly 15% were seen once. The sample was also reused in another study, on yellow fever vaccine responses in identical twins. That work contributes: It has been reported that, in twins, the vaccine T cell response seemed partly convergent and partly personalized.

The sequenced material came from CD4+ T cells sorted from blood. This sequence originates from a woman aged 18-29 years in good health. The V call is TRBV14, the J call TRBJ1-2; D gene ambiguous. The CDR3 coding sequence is TGTGCCAGCTTTGGTACCTCGGACGGGAACTATGGCTACACCTTC. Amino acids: CASFGTSDGNYGYTF. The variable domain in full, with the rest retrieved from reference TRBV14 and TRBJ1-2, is EAGVTQFPSHSVIEKGQTVTLRCDPISGHDNLYWYRRVMGKEIKFLLHFVKESKQDESGMPNNRFLAERTGGTYSTLKVQPAELEDSGVYFCASFGTSDGNYGYTFGSGTRLTVV.